The T cell receptor beta chain under discussion was sequenced for a study of OX40 agonist ivuxolimab in advanced cancers. With respect to the entire study: Ivuxolimab was an agonistic, fully human IgG2 monoclonal antibody directed against OX40 (CD134), a costimulatory receptor. The monotherapy dose-escalation portion (N ≈ 56 patients) of the phase I ivuxolimab trial is reported in the paper. Of the 50 to 55 patients in dose escalation, about 20 had hepatocellular carcinoma, about 15 had melanoma, 9 had renal cell carcinoma and 9 had head and neck cancer. Prior anti-PD-1, anti-PD-L1 or anti-CTLA-4 therapy was permitted, and checkpoint inhibitors had been received by roughly 40% of dose-escalation patients. In the dose-escalation cohort, approximately 83% of patients were male, and the mean age was around 60 years with a range of about 23 to 79. Three dose-escalation patients achieved partial responses, one with hepatocellular carcinoma and two with cutaneous melanoma. The purpose of peripheral TCRbeta sequencing was to test whether ivuxolimab changed TCR sequence diversity and led to clonal T-cell expansion. Intravenous ivuxolimab was administered to patients every 2 weeks at six dose levels: 0.01, 0.1, 0.3, 1.5, 3 and 10 mg/kg. Study-wide findings and limitations: In partial responders in the 0.1-3.0 mg/kg groups, normalized peripheral clonal expansion was found to be among the lowest, especially among CD8+ T cells. Clonal expansion of both CD4+ and CD8+ blood T cells was observed from baseline to week 6 at doses 0.1 to 3.0 mg/kg. After ivuxolimab, more expanded clones were found on average in CD8+ T cells than in CD4+ T cells. The antigen specificity of the clonally expanded peripheral T cells was not determined. Low levels of normalized T-cell clonal expansion were also seen in some patients who did not respond.

The trial excluded patients who had a history of autoimmune disease or who were on systemic immunosuppression. Peripheral blood for TCR sequencing was collected from all dose cohorts at baseline, on cycle 4 day 1, and on cycle 7 day 1. The samples were drawn from a first-in-human, open-label, multicenter phase I dose-escalation trial of ivuxolimab. Adults with locally advanced or metastatic melanoma, renal cell carcinoma, hepatocellular carcinoma or head and neck squamous cell carcinoma were enrolled in the trial. CD4+ and CD8+ T cells were sorted separately from peripheral blood before TCR sequencing. This clone was picked up a small number of times. No cognate antigen has been identified for it. No much larger clone exists at a distance of one base, and base qualities are not known. To sequence the TCRbeta CDR3 region, genomic DNA was isolated from the sorted cells. The immunoSEQ Assay was used to sequence the TCRbeta CDR3 regions. TCRdb's version of the immuneACCESS table is confined to in-frame rearrangements and falls short of the full clone set. An unresolved V gene accounts for under half of the shortfall where checked; the remainder is of unknown origin. The sample table records about 72,000 clones; about 85% of these occur just once. 5% of the sample is taken by the ten largest.

The CDR3 runs 17 amino acids, cysteine and phenylalanine included. Only the CDR3 DNA stays, 51 bases, in frame from base 1. The germline V gene encodes CDR1 SGHNT and CDR2 YYREEE (reference sequence). V loses 0 bases at its end and J loses 2 bases; junction bases beyond the gene matches: 10. The TCR was taken from an adult with an advanced solid tumor such as melanoma, head and neck, liver or kidney cancer. The sample consisted of CD4+ or CD8+ T cells sorted from blood, taken in a trial of the OX40 agonist ivuxolimab. The sequence joins TRBV5-4 to TRBJ2-7; 8 bases in the middle match TRBD2. The base sequence is TGTGCCAGCAGCTTGGAAGCGGGAGCTGCTGGCGCCTACGAGCAGTACTTC. The translation is CASSLEAGAAGAYEQYF.